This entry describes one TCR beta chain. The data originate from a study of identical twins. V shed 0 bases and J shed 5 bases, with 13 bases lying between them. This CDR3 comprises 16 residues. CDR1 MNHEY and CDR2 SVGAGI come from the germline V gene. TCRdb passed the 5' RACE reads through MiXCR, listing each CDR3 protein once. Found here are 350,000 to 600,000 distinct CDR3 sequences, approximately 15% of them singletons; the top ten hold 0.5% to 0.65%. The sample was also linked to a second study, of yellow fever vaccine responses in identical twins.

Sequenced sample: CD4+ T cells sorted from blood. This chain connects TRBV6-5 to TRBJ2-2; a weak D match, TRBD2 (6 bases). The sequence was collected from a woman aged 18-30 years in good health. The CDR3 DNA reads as TGTGCCAGCAGTTACTCCTCGGGGGTGGGGACCGGGGAGCTGTTTTTT. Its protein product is CASSYSSGVGTGELFF.